The entry below gives a single T cell receptor beta chain sequence along with its context. Trimming cost V 0 bases and J 8 bases, with 19 bases left between them. Germline CDR1 is SGHAT and CDR2 is FQNNGV. The CDR3 spans 16 residues. Method: immunoSEQ multiplex PCR; TCRdb's copy keeps in-frame clones and lacks some. Of roughly 2,300,000 clones in the sample, roughly 90% are singletons; the top ten hold 0.37%. The sample comes from a study of shared clonotypes between healthy human individuals. Study as a whole: Per donor, CD8 memory used one plate, CD8 naive used two, CD4 memory used three and CD4 naive used three.

The chain joins TRBV11-2 to TRBJ1-2; D perhaps matches TRBD1 (5 bases). The sample comprised naive CD4+ T cells from PBMCs. Subset described: CD45RA+ positively selected. This sequence was found in a man aged 18 to 30 in good health. Some clones in this sample may be carry-over from other donors' samples. The CDR3 coding sequence is TGTGCCAGCAGCTTAGATCTGACCACAGGTCCGCGGGGCTACACCTTC. It translates to CASSLDLTTGPRGYTF.